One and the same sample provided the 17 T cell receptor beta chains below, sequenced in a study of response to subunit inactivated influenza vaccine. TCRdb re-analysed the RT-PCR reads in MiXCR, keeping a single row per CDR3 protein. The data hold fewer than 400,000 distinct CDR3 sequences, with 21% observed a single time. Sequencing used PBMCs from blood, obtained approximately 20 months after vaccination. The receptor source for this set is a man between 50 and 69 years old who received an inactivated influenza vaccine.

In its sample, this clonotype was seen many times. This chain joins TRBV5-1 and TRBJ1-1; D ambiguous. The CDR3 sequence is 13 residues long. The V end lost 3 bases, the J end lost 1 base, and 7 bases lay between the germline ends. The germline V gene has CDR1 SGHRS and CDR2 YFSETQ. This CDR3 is CASSYLRNTEAFF. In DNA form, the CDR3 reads TGCGCCAGCAGCTATTTGAGGAACACTGAAGCTTTCTTT.

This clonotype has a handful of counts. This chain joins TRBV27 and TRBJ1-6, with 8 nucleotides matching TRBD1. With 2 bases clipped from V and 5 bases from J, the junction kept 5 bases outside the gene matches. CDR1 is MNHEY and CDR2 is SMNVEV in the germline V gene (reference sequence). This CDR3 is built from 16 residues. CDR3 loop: CASSLPRQGNNSPLHF. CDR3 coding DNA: TGTGCCAGCAGTTTACCTCGACAGGGGAATAATTCACCCCTCCACTTT.

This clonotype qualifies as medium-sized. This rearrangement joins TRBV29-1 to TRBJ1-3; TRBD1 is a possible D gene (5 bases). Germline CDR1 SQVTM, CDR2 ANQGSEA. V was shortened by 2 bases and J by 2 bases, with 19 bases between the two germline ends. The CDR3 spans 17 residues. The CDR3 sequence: CSVESNSRGSAGNTIYF. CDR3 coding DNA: TGCAGCGTTGAAAGCAACTCACGGGGGTCCGCTGGAAACACCATATATTTT.

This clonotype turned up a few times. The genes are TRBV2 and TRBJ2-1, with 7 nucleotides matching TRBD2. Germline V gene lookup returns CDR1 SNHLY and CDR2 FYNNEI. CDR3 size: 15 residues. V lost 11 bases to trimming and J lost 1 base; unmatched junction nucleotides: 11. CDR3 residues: CAGKPREGSYNEQFF. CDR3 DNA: TGTGCCGGAAAACCAAGGGAGGGATCCTACAATGAGCAGTTCTTC. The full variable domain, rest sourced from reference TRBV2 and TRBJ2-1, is EPEVTQTPSHQVTQMGQEVILRCVPISNHLYFYWYRQILGQKVEFLVSFYNNEISEKSEIFDDQFSVERPDGSNFTLKIRSTKLEDSAMYFCAGKPREGSYNEQFFGPGTRLTVL.

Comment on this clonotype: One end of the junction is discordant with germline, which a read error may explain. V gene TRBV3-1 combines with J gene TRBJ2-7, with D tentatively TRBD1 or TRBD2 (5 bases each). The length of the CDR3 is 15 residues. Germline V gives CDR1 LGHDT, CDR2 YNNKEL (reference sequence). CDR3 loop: CASSPLSRGPYEEYF. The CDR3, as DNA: TGTGCCAGCAGCCCTTTGTCGAGGGGCCCCTACGAGGAGTACTTC.

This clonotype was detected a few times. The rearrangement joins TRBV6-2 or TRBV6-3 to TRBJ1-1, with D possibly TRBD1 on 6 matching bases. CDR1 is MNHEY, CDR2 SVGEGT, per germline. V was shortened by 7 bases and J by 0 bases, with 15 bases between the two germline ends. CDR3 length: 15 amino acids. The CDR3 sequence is CASIKQGAMNTEAFF. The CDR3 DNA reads TGTGCCAGCATTAAACAGGGCGCCATGAACACTGAAGCTTTCTTT.

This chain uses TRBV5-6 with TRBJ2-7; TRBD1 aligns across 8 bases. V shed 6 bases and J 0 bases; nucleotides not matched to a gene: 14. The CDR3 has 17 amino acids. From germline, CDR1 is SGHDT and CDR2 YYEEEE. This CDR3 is CASTLAYGQGSSYEQYF. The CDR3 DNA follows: TGTGCCAGCACCTTAGCCTATGGACAGGGAAGCTCCTACGAGCAGTACTTC.

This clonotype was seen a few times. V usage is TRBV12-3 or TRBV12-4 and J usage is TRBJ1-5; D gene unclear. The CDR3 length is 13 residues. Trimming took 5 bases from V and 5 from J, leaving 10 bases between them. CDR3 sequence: CASSTSGYQPQHF. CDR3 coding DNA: TGTGCCAGCAGTACAAGTGGGTATCAGCCCCAGCATTTT.

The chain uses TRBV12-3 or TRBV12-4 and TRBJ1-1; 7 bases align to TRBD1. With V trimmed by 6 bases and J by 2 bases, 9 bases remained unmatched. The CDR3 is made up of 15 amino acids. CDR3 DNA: TGTGCCAGCAGATCAGGGGGGAATACAAACACTGAAGCTTTCTTT. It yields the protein CASRSGGNTNTEAFF.

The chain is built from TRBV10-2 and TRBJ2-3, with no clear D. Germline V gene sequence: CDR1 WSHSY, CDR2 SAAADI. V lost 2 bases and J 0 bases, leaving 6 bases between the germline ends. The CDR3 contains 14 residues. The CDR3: CASSEDHSTDTQYF. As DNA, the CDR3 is TGCGCCAGCAGTGAGGACCACAGCACAGATACGCAGTATTTT.

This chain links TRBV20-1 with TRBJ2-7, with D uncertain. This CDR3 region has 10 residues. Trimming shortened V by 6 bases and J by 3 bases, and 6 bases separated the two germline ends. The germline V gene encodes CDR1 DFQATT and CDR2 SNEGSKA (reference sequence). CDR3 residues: CSAQNYEQYF. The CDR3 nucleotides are TGCAGTGCACAAAACTACGAGCAGTACTTC.

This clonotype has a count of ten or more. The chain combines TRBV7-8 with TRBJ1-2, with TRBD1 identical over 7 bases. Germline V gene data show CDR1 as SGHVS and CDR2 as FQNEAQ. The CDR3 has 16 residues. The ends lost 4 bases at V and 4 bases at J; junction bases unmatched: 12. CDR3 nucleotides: TGTGCCAGCAGCTCAATTAAAAGGACAGGCGGCTATGGCTACACCTTC. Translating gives CASSSIKRTGGYGYTF.

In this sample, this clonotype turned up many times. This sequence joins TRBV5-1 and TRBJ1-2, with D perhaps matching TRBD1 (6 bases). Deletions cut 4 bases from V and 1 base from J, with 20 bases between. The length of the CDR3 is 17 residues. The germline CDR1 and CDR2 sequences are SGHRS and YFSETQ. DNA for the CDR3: TGCGCCAGCAGCCAGGCGGGGCAGGGGCGCCTTAACTATGGCTACACCTTC. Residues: CASSQAGQGRLNYGYTF.

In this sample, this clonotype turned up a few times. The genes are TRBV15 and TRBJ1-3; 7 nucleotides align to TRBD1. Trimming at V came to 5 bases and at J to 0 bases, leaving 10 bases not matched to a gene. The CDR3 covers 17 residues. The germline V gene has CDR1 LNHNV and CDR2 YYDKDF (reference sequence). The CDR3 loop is CATSETGWRHSGNTIYF. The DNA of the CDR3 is TGTGCCACCAGCGAGACAGGGTGGCGCCACTCTGGAAACACCATATATTTT.

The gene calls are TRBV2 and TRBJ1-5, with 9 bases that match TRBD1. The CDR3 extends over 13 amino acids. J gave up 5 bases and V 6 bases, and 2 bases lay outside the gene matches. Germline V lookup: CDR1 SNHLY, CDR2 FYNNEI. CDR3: CASRRDRDQPQHF. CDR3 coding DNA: TGTGCCAGCAGAAGGGACAGGGATCAGCCCCAGCATTTT.

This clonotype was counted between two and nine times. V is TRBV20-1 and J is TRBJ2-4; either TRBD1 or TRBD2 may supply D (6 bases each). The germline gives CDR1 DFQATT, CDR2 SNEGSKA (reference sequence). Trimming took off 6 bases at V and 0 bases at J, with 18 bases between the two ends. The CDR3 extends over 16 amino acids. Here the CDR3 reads CSAPPPPGAAKNIQYF. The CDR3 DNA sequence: TGCAGTGCCCCACCCCCCCCGGGGGCAGCCAAAAACATTCAGTACTTC.

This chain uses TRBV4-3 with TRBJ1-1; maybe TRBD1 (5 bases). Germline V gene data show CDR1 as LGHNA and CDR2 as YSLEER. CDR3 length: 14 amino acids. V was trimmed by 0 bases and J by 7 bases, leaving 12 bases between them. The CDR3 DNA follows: TGCGCCAGCAGCCAAGAGGCAGGGCTCAATGAAGCTTTCTTT. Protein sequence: CASSQEAGLNEAFF.